This passage covers 15 T cell receptor beta chains from one sample sequenced in a study of blood T cell repertoires in COVID-19. Sequenced by immunoSEQ multiplex PCR; TCRdb stores in-frame clones only, minus some. The sample carries a few hundred thousand clones, around 80% recorded once. Sequenced: peripheral blood. The source is a woman between 50 and 59 years old with acute or convalescent COVID-19.

This chain joins TRBV9 and TRBJ1-4; the D gene is possibly TRBD1 (5 bases). V lost 4 bases and J 4 bases, leaving 14 bases between the germline ends. The CDR3 is 15 amino acids. From germline, CDR1 is SGDLS and CDR2 YYNGEE. The CDR3 loop is CASSPRVSGNEKLFF. The DNA for the CDR3 is TGTGCCAGCAGCCCCAGGGTATCGGGTAATGAAAAACTGTTTTTT.

The V call is TRBV6-6, the J call TRBJ1-2; 7 positions match TRBD1. The CDR3 runs to 14 residues. The V and J ends lost 5 bases and 5 bases, in that order; junction bases with no gene match: 8. Germline V gene data show CDR1 as MNHNY and CDR2 as SVGAGI (reference sequence). DNA of the CDR3: TGTGCCAGCAGTCGGGACAGCGCAATTTATGGCTACACCTTC. Amino acids: CASSRDSAIYGYTF.

This clone came up once. Other nucleotide sequences from this sample produce the same CDR3. The chain links TRBV25-1 to TRBJ1-1; TRBD1 aligns across 8 bases. The CDR3 contains 15 residues. The trim removed 3 bases at V and 1 base at J, leaving 4 bases unmatched. Germline V gene lookup returns CDR1 MGHDK and CDR2 SYGVNS. CDR3 loop: CASSDPGTGNTEAFF. DNA of the CDR3: TGTGCCAGCAGTGATCCCGGGACAGGGAACACTGAAGCTTTCTTT.

The chain combines TRBV7-2 with TRBJ2-1; 7 positions match TRBD2. CDR1 is SGHTA and CDR2 is FQGNSA in the germline V gene. The trim removed 10 bases at V and 1 base at J, leaving 7 bases unmatched. The CDR3 runs to 14 residues. The CDR3 nucleotides are TGTGCCATACGGGCGGGGGATTCCTACAATGAGCAGTTCTTC. Its protein is CAIRAGDSYNEQFF.

The chain combines TRBV28 with TRBJ1-6; D is perhaps TRBD1 (5 bases). Per the germline V gene, CDR1 is MDHEN and CDR2 is SYDVKM. This CDR3 is 16 amino acids long. V was clipped by 4 bases and J by 0 bases, with 10 bases between them. In nucleotides, the CDR3 is TGTGCCAGCAGTTCCCCGACAGACTCCTATAATTCACCCCTCCACTTT. It encodes CASSSPTDSYNSPLHF.

This chain links TRBV4-2 with TRBJ1-2; D not certain. Trimming pared 0 bases from V and 5 bases from J, leaving 10 bases between. Germline V gene data show CDR1 as LGHNA and CDR2 as YNFKEQ. CDR3 length equals 14 residues. CDR3 sequence (DNA): TGTGCCAGCAGCCAAGATCTTTCCGAGTATGGCTACACCTTC. Its protein is CASSQDLSEYGYTF.

The chain recombines TRBV3-1 (or the pseudogene TRBV3-2) with TRBJ1-5, with D possibly matching TRBD1 (6 bases). Germline-derived CDR1 and CDR2 are LGHDT and YNNKEL (reference sequence). The CDR3 covers 13 residues. V lost 2 bases, J lost 7 bases, and 9 bases lay in between. CDR3 DNA: TGTGCCAGCAGCCAACTGACAGGCCAGCCCCAGCATTTT. Translating it yields CASSQLTGQPQHF.

The chain couples TRBV2 to TRBJ2-3, with 8 bases that match TRBD1. With 8 bases clipped from V and 6 bases from J, the junction kept 13 bases outside the gene matches. This CDR3 contains 15 residues. CDR1 and CDR2 from the germline V gene are SNHLY and FYNNEI. The CDR3 reads CASGWTGLSSDTQYF. The CDR3 DNA reads as TGTGCCAGCGGATGGACAGGGTTGTCGTCTGATACGCAGTATTTT.

The chain uses TRBV6-2 or TRBV6-3 and TRBJ1-4, with 11 bases that match TRBD1. CDR1 is MNHEY, CDR2 SVGEGT, per germline. V gave up 0 bases and J gave up 6 bases; unmatched junction bases: 3. CDR3 length: 16 amino acids. This chain's CDR3 is CASSYSPGQGDEKLFF. The CDR3 nucleotides are TGTGCCAGCAGTTACTCGCCGGGACAGGGGGATGAAAAACTGTTTTTT.

The chain has TRBV5-4 and TRBJ1-1, with 10 bases identical to TRBD1. J lost 0 bases, V lost 2 bases, and 4 bases had no gene match. The CDR3 covers 16 residues. CDR1 and CDR2 (germline): SGHNT, YYREEE (reference sequence). The CDR3 spells CASSFEGQGVNTEAFF. CDR3 coding DNA: TGTGCCAGCAGCTTCGAAGGACAGGGGGTGAACACTGAAGCTTTCTTT.

The J gene is TRBJ1-2, the V gene TRBV7-2; 9 nucleotides agree with TRBD1. The CDR3 is made up of 14 amino acids. CDR1 is SGHTA and CDR2 is FQGNSA in the germline V gene. V shed 5 bases and J 7 bases; nucleotides not matched to a gene: 8. The CDR3 region has the DNA TGTGCCAGCAGCACCCGGGACAGGGTTCGTGGCTACACCTTC. This encodes CASSTRDRVRGYTF.

The V and J genes are TRBV5-1 and TRBJ2-2; 10 bases line up with TRBD1. V trimming: 0 bases; J trimming: 5 bases; junction bases outside the gene matches: 10. From germline, CDR1 is SGHRS and CDR2 YFSETQ. CDR3 length: 18 residues. The CDR3 nucleotides read TGCGCCAGCAGCTTGGTCTGGACAGGGGGGTCGGCGACCGGGGAGCTGTTTTTT. It specifies CASSLVWTGGSATGELFF.

This clone was detected once. The chain links TRBV7-9 to TRBJ2-2; 7 bases are shared with TRBD1. The V and J ends lost 6 bases and 3 bases, in that order; junction bases with no gene match: 10. The CDR3 runs to 16 residues. Germline lookup yields CDR1 SEHNR and CDR2 FQNEAQ (reference sequence). CDR3 sequence: CASRSKGAGYTGELFF. CDR3 nucleotides: TGTGCCAGCAGATCAAAGGGGGCAGGGTACACCGGGGAGCTGTTTTTT.

The chain links TRBV20-1 to TRBJ2-3; no reliable D call. The germline V and J ends were trimmed by 3 bases and 4 bases, with 14 bases remaining between them. Germline lookup yields CDR1 DFQATT and CDR2 SNEGSKA (reference sequence). The CDR3 is 14 residues long. CDR3 coding DNA: TGCAGTGCTAGTGGCTCCCACCGGGCAGATACGCAGTATTTT. It specifies CSASGSHRADTQYF.

The J gene is TRBJ2-3, the V gene TRBV13; no clear D gene. Germline loops: CDR1 PRHDT, CDR2 FYEKMQ (reference sequence). This CDR3 has 14 amino acids. V was shortened by 3 bases and J by 9 bases, with 16 bases between the two germline ends. CDR3 residues: CASSFSRPGSTQYF. Written as DNA, the CDR3 is TGTGCCAGCAGCTTTTCCCGCCCCGGGTCCACGCAGTATTTT. Using reference TRBV13 and TRBJ2-3 for the parts outside the CDR3, the full variable domain is AAGVIQSPRHLIKEKRETATLKCYPIPRHDTVYWYQQGPGQDPQFLISFYEKMQSDKGSIPDRFSAQQFSDYHSELNMSSLELGDSALYFCASSFSRPGSTQYFGPGTRLTVL.